Shown below are 24 T cell receptor beta chains from a single sample sequenced in a study of cytomegalovirus exposure and HLA in healthy donors. 13 Jbeta primers and 60 Vbeta primers were used for the PCR. TCRdb's copy holds only in-frame clones and misses some; the assay was immunoSEQ multiplex PCR. The sample consists of approximately 190,000 clones, 83% of them appearing once. Sequenced input: PBMCs. The receptors were gathered from a man in his forties in good health and CMV-seropositive.

The sample holds a few counts of this clone. V usage is TRBV5-6 and J usage is TRBJ1-1; TRBD1 matches at 7 bases. This CDR3 has 14 residues. V was pared by 4 bases and J by 7 bases, with 10 bases of the junction left unmatched. CDR1 and CDR2 (germline): SGHDT, YYEEEE. For the CDR3, the DNA is TGTGCCAGCAGCCCCGGGACAGCAAGCCGTGAAGCTTTCTTT. The encoded protein is CASSPGTASREAFF.

The chain is built from TRBV12-5 and TRBJ1-3, with D possibly TRBD1 on 6 matching bases. CDR1 and CDR2 from the germline V gene are LGHNT and FRNRAP. This CDR3 has 19 residues. Trimming took 1 base from V and 0 from J, leaving 19 bases between them. CDR3 loop: CASGLGRQAPSLSGNTIYF. CDR3 DNA: TGTGCTAGTGGTTTGGGTCGACAGGCTCCATCCCTCTCTGGAAACACCATATATTTT.

The chain combines TRBV9 with TRBJ2-7; TRBD2 aligns across 7 bases. CDR1 is SGDLS, CDR2 YYNGEE, per germline. Trimming removed 1 base from V and 0 bases from J; junction bases left unmatched: 4. The CDR3 consists of 15 residues. This CDR3 reads CASSVSGGSSYEQYF. The CDR3 DNA follows: TGTGCCAGCAGCGTATCGGGCGGGAGCTCCTACGAGCAGTACTTC.

The chain links TRBV28 to TRBJ1-5; D not resolved. CDR3 length: 13 amino acids. Per germline, CDR1 MDHEN and CDR2 SYDVKM. Trimming stripped 6 bases from V and 5 bases from J, with 11 bases between. CDR3 sequence reads: CASRIQMDQPQHF. In nucleotides, the CDR3 is TGTGCCAGCAGGATACAGATGGATCAGCCCCAGCATTTT.

This chain uses TRBV29-1 with TRBJ2-1, with D perhaps matching TRBD2 (6 bases). This CDR3 region has 14 residues. Germline lookup yields CDR1 SQVTM and CDR2 ANQGSEA. Trimming stripped 3 bases from V and 4 bases from J, with 13 bases between. The CDR3 loop reads CSVDGGGAYNEQFF. The CDR3 region has the DNA TGCAGCGTTGACGGTGGCGGGGCTTACAATGAGCAGTTCTTC.

This clone showed up just a few times. This chain connects TRBV18 to TRBJ2-6; weak D call: TRBD1 (6 bases). The CDR3 loop spans 15 amino acids. Deletions cut 3 bases from V and 1 base from J, with 7 bases between. The germline gives CDR1 KGHSH, CDR2 LQKENI. CDR3 nucleotide sequence: TGTGCCAGCTCACCTGACAGGTCTGGGGCCAACGTCCTGACTTTC. Its protein product is CASSPDRSGANVLTF.

In its sample, this clone was seen once. The V and J genes are TRBV5-4 and TRBJ1-2; 12 bases map to TRBD1. J gave up 3 bases and V 8 bases, and 20 bases lay outside the gene matches. Germline CDR1 is SGHNT and CDR2 is YYREEE (reference sequence). The CDR3 contains 19 residues. The CDR3 is CASLEAGTGGKILDYGYTF. The CDR3 DNA is TGTGCCAGTTTAGAAGCCGGGACAGGGGGCAAAATTCTAGACTATGGCTACACCTTC.

CDR3 protein: CASSQRIIRGKLFF. CDR3 nucleotide sequence: TGTGCCAGCAGCCAAAGAATAATAAGAGGAAAACTGTTTTTT. The chain joins TRBV6-5 to TRBJ1-4; no clear D. Germline V gene lookup returns CDR1 MNHEY and CDR2 SVGAGI. V was cut by 6 bases and J by 10 bases, with 18 bases left in between. The CDR3 runs to 14 residues.

This rearrangement joins TRBV11-1 to TRBJ2-7; 8 bases map to TRBD1. The V gene end was trimmed by 5 bases and the J gene end by 0 bases; junction bases not matched to a gene: 6. CDR1 and CDR2 from the germline V gene are SGHAT and FQDESV (reference sequence). This CDR3 contains 15 residues. The CDR3 bases are TGTGCCAGCAGCCCCCGGACAGGGAGCTCCTACGAGCAGTACTTC. Its protein product is CASSPRTGSSYEQYF. The full variable domain, completed using reference TRBV11-1 and TRBJ2-7, is EAEVAQSPRYKITEKSQAVAFWCDPISGHATLYWYRQILGQGPELLVQFQDESVVDDSQLPKDRFSAERLKGVDSTLKIQPAELGDSAMYLCASSPRTGSSYEQYFGPGTRLTVT.

The chain is built from TRBV18 and TRBJ2-1; D is perhaps TRBD2 (6 bases). This CDR3 is 13 amino acids long. Per germline, CDR1 KGHSH and CDR2 LQKENI. V was clipped by 6 bases and J by 3 bases, with 9 bases between them. CDR3 in DNA: TGTGCCAGCTCGCCGGAGGGCTACAATGAGCAGTTCTTC. It yields the protein CASSPEGYNEQFF.

CDR3 sequence reads: CASSLAFGGRGQGGNIQYF. Here the CDR3 DNA reads TGCGCCAGCAGCTTGGCCTTTGGGGGCAGGGGGCAGGGCGGAAACATTCAGTACTTC. The V gene is TRBV5-1, the J gene TRBJ2-4; 8 nucleotides line up with TRBD1. This CDR3 comprises 19 residues. Per the germline V gene, CDR1 is SGHRS and CDR2 is YFSETQ. V shed 0 bases, J shed 6 bases, and the junction held 17 bases outside the gene matches.

The chain uses TRBV7-2 and TRBJ2-7; maybe TRBD2 (5 bases). Trimming removed 1 base at V and 5 bases at J, with 12 bases between. Germline V lookup: CDR1 SGHTA, CDR2 FQGNSA. The CDR3 length is 14 residues. Here the CDR3 DNA reads TGTGCCAGCAGCTTAGTAGGGAGTGTCGACGAGCAGTACTTC. This encodes CASSLVGSVDEQYF.

This clone was detected once. V and J are TRBV4-3 and TRBJ2-2; maybe TRBD2 (6 bases). V was clipped by 0 bases and J by 5 bases, with 19 bases between them. CDR1 is LGHNA, CDR2 YSLEER, per germline. CDR3 length: 18 amino acids. For the CDR3, the DNA is TGCGCCAGCAGCCAAGATAGAATCCTCCCGGGGGTAACCGGGGAGCTGTTTTTT. Residues: CASSQDRILPGVTGELFF.

This clone has a single count. The V call is TRBV6-5, the J call TRBJ1-1, with 7 nucleotides matching TRBD1. CDR1 is MNHEY and CDR2 is SVGAGI in the germline V gene. Trimming took 2 bases from V and 2 from J; bases not matched to a gene: 5. CDR3 length equals 15 residues. The chain's CDR3 is CASSYHRQGNTEAFF. The CDR3 DNA follows: TGTGCCAGCAGTTACCATCGACAGGGAAACACTGAAGCTTTCTTT.

This clone occurred a few times. The chain combines TRBV30 with TRBJ2-2; 9 bases line up with TRBD2. With 2 bases clipped from V and 0 bases from J, the junction kept 7 bases outside the gene matches. Germline V CDR1 and CDR2: GTSNPN, SVGIG (reference sequence). This CDR3 is 17 amino acids long. DNA of the CDR3: TGTGCCTGGAGTATCCTTAGCGGGAGTTCGAACACCGGGGAGCTGTTTTTT. Its protein is CAWSILSGSSNTGELFF.

The chain uses TRBV10-1 and TRBJ2-5; D remains ambiguous. TRBJ2-7 matches the DNA end more closely, so the J call is doubtful. The CDR3 extends over 13 amino acids. Germline values: CDR1 WNHNN, CDR2 SYGVQD (reference sequence). The CDR3: CASSESTRDEQYF. The CDR3 DNA is TGCGCCAGCAGTGAGTCGACTCGAGACGAGCAGTACTTC.

This chain uses TRBV7-8 with TRBJ1-5, with 8 bases identical to TRBD1. There are 16 residues in the CDR3. Germline V gene data show CDR1 as SGHVS and CDR2 as FQNEAQ. The trim removed 4 bases at V and 3 bases at J, leaving 8 bases unmatched. CDR3 DNA: TGTGCCAGCAGCTACGCGGGGACAGGTTCCAATCAGCCCCAGCATTTT. As protein: CASSYAGTGSNQPQHF. The full variable domain, rest sourced from reference TRBV7-8 and TRBJ1-5, is GAGVSQSPRYKVAKRGQDVALRCDPISGHVSLFWYQQALGQGPEFLTYFQNEAQLDKSGLPSDRFFAERPEGSVSTLKIQRTQQEDSAVYLCASSYAGTGSNQPQHFGDGTRLSIL.

The DNA of the CDR3 is TGTGCCAGCAGTTTCCGGACAGGGAGCTCCTACAATGAGCAGTTCTTC. Translation gives CASSFRTGSSYNEQFF. This chain joins TRBV6-5 and TRBJ2-1, with 8 positions matching TRBD1. CDR3 length: 16 residues. Per germline, CDR1 MNHEY and CDR2 SVGAGI. The V segment lost 4 bases and the J segment 0 bases; nucleotides outside the gene matches: 5.

This chain uses TRBV9 with TRBJ2-7; 10 nucleotides match TRBD2. CDR1 is SGDLS, CDR2 YYNGEE, per germline. Trimming cost V 0 bases and J 4 bases; bases outside gene matches: 1. The CDR3 runs to 14 residues. The CDR3 loop reads CASSVGSGRYEQYF. The CDR3 coding sequence is TGTGCCAGCAGCGTAGGTAGCGGGAGGTACGAGCAGTACTTC.

This clone was picked up one time. This chain uses TRBV30 with TRBJ2-1; D is unclear. This CDR3 has 18 amino acids. In germline, CDR1 is GTSNPN, CDR2 SVGIG (reference sequence). V was pared by 0 bases and J by 5 bases, with 23 bases between. The CDR3 bases are TGTGCCTGGAGTGTAATTAGTTTTGGCCTAGAGCCGAACAATGAGCAGTTCTTC. Encoded protein: CAWSVISFGLEPNNEQFF.

This clone was seen just once. The chain uses TRBV9 and TRBJ1-2; D is ambiguous. The CDR3 totals 13 residues. The germline V gene encodes CDR1 SGDLS and CDR2 YYNGEE. V lost 1 base, J lost 7 bases, and 11 bases lay in between. DNA for the CDR3: TGTGCCAGCAGCGTACCGGGGTCAGGTGGCTACACCTTC. Its translation is CASSVPGSGGYTF.

Points on this clone: At one end the junction does not follow the germline gene, possibly because of a read error. The V gene is TRBV7-7, the J gene TRBJ2-1; a weak D match, TRBD2 (6 bases). This CDR3 has 16 amino acids. Germline CDR1 reads SSHAT; CDR2 reads FNYEAQ (reference sequence). CDR3 nucleotide sequence: TGTGCTAGCAGCCCCCGAGGAGGGGCAGCCTCCAATGAGCAGTTCTTC. Its translation is CASSPRGGAASNEQFF.

The V call is TRBV14, the J call TRBJ1-2; possibly TRBD1 for D (5 bases). The CDR3 extends over 13 amino acids. V was clipped by 2 bases and J by 1 base, with 5 bases between them. Germline assignment: CDR1 SGHDN and CDR2 FVKESK. CDR3 bases: TGTGCCAGCAGCCAACAGGGTAACTATGGCTACACCTTC. Translated: CASSQQGNYGYTF.

This chain connects TRBV27 to TRBJ1-2; unclear D gene. The CDR3 extends over 13 amino acids. The germline V gene has CDR1 MNHEY and CDR2 SMNVEV (reference sequence). Trimming stripped 3 bases from V and 4 bases from J, with 9 bases between. Here the CDR3 reads CASSLTGSYGYTF. CDR3 bases: TGTGCCAGCAGTTTGACCGGGTCCTATGGCTACACCTTC.